This T cell receptor (beta chain) was identified during a study of vaccination effects on CD4 cells after COVID-19. Study information: The median interval between the second dose and post-vaccine sampling was 72 days. A few million PBMC per well were cultured with around 10 IU/ml IL-2 and roughly 10 ug/ml peptides.

The method was immunoSEQ multiplex PCR; TCRdb's version includes in-frame clones alone and lacks a portion of them. This sample yields more than 60,000 clones, of which 74% are seen a single time; 2.2% belongs to the top ten. With regard to this clone: Its target is unknown. Compared with germline, one end of the junction differs, possibly owing to a read error.

Germline lookup yields CDR1 LNHNV and CDR2 YYDKDF (reference sequence). The length of the CDR3 is 13 residues. A 10-day culture period preceded the isolation of CD4+ T cells. Two doses of either BNT162b2 or mRNA-1273 were given to each participant. Sequenced material: CD4+ T cells from PBMCs cultured without peptide, taken after COVID-19 vaccination. The receptor comes from a human donor who received a COVID-19 vaccine. The chain carries TRBV15 and TRBJ1-6; a possible D gene is TRBD1 (5 bases). The CDR3 loop reads CAPRVSRYSPLHF. Written as DNA, the CDR3 is TGTGCCCCCAGGGTCAGTCGATATTCACCCCTCCACTTT.